The rows below give T cell receptor beta chains drawn from one sample of a study of PD-1 blockade in classical Hodgkin lymphoma. Data came from immunoSEQ multiplex PCR; TCRdb stores just in-frame clones and leaves some out. This sample has roughly 430 clones, with 77% found just once. Sequences were derived from CD8+ T cells from blood, sampled at baseline. These TCRs come from a human donor with classical Hodgkin lymphoma. Both conserved end residues are part of each CDR3. Each record gives: D gene, clone size, CDR3 length, V gene, J gene, CDR3 protein, CDR3 DNA. D genes are given only for firm matches. A clone size is listed for some rows: how often the clone was seen (once, few, many), or a class if it is expanded.

>-|-|14|TRBV30|TRBJ2-2
CAWKQQGELRELFF
TGTGCCTGGAAGCAACAGGGTGAGCTACGGGAGCTGTTTTTT
>-|-|15|TRBV10-3|TRBJ2-7
CAISIPRGGSYEQYF
TGTGCCATCAGTATACCCCGGGGTGGATCCTACGAGCAGTACTTC
>-|-|15|TRBV7-9|TRBJ1-2
CASSQTLSANYGYTF
TGTGCCAGCAGCCAGACTTTATCAGCTAACTATGGCTACACCTTC
>TRBD2|-|20|TRBV10-3|TRBJ2-1
CAISGYPGLAGFSSYNEQFF
TGTGCCATCAGTGGTTACCCGGGACTAGCGGGTTTCAGCTCCTACAATGAGCAGTTCTTC
>-|-|15|TRBV9|TRBJ1-5
CASSVGGRADQPQHF
TGTGCCAGCAGCGTAGGTGGCAGGGCAGACCAGCCCCAGCATTTT
>-|-|14|TRBV6-5|TRBJ2-5
CASSYYGYQETQYF
TGTGCCAGCAGTTACTACGGTTACCAAGAGACCCAGTACTTC
>-|-|13|TRBV27|TRBJ1-5
CASSGPGFEPQHF
TGTGCCAGCAGCGGGCCTGGTTTTGAGCCCCAGCATTTT
>-|hyperexpanded|13|TRBV5-5|TRBJ2-7
CASSLETEYEQYF
TGTGCCAGCAGCTTGGAAACAGAATACGAGCAGTACTTC
>-|-|12|TRBV2|TRBJ2-7
CAVTEPNYEQYF
TGTGCCGTAACCGAGCCCAACTACGAGCAGTACTTC
>-|-|14|TRBV25-1|TRBJ2-5
CASSGPRYGETQYF
TGTGCCAGCAGTGGCCCGAGGTATGGGGAGACCCAGTACTTC
>-|-|15|TRBV11-2|TRBJ2-3
CASSQTKGGTDTQYF
TGTGCCAGCAGCCAAACCAAGGGGGGCACAGATACGCAGTATTTT
>-|-|14|TRBV4-1|TRBJ2-7
CASSQDLGGYEQYF
TGCGCCAGCAGCCAAGATTTGGGGGGTTACGAGCAGTACTTC
>-|-|15|TRBV7-3|TRBJ1-1
CASSLTSRGNTEAFF
TGTGCCAGCAGCTTAACGAGCAGGGGGAACACTGAAGCTTTCTTT
>-|-|13|TRBV7-6|TRBJ2-7
CASSLNTGREQYF
TGTGCCAGCAGCTTAAATACAGGGAGGGAGCAGTACTTC
>-|-|15|TRBV5-4|TRBJ1-2
CASATLPGKTYGYTF
TGTGCCAGCGCGACTCTACCAGGAAAGACCTATGGCTACACCTTC
>-|few|13|TRBV15|TRBJ2-5
CATSRDRYETQYF
TGTGCCACCAGCAGAGATCGATATGAGACCCAGTACTTC
>-|-|14|TRBV6-5|TRBJ2-1
CASSYSSNHNEQFF
TGTGCCAGCAGTTACTCGAGTAATCACAATGAGCAGTTCTTC
>-|-|16|TRBV5-1|TRBJ2-3
CASSLGLAFSTDTQYF
TGCGCCAGCAGCTTGGGGCTAGCGTTTAGCACAGATACGCAGTATTTT
>TRBD1|-|14|TRBV7-9|TRBJ1-4
CASSSQGAGEKLFF
TGTGCCAGCAGCTCTCAGGGGGCAGGTGAAAAACTGTTTTTT
>-|-|12|TRBV27|TRBJ2-1
CASSLIGDEQFF
TGTGCCAGCAGTTTAATTGGGGACGAGCAGTTCTTC
>TRBD1|-|15|TRBV5-6|TRBJ1-2
CASSWDREYSYGYTF
TGTGCCAGCAGCTGGGACAGGGAGTATAGCTATGGCTACACCTTC
>-|-|15|TRBV6-4|TRBJ1-5
CASRRRGDYNQPQHF
TGTGCCAGCAGGAGGCGGGGAGATTACAATCAGCCCCAGCATTTT
>TRBD2|-|14|TRBV2|TRBJ2-2
CASIVRGGTGELFF
TGTGCCAGCATTGTAAGGGGAGGGACCGGGGAGCTGTTTTTT
>TRBD2|-|17|TRBV7-9|TRBJ2-7
CASSLGQLAGSWYEQYF
TGTGCCAGCAGCTTAGGGCAACTAGCGGGATCTTGGTACGAGCAGTACTTC
>-|-|16|TRBV4-1|TRBJ2-5
CASSQVYGWKRETQYF
TGCGCCAGCAGCCAAGTCTATGGCTGGAAAAGAGAGACCCAGTACTTC
>-|-|19|TRBV9|TRBJ2-1
CASSVDRVVGVYDYNEQFF
TGTGCCAGCAGCGTAGATCGGGTGGTTGGGGTCTACGACTACAATGAGCAGTTCTTC